The clone carrying this T cell receptor (beta chain) was seen ten or more times. The target antigen is unknown. V shed 1 base, J shed 4 bases, and the junction held 7 bases outside the gene matches. CDR3 length: 16 residues. Germline V gives CDR1 MGHRA, CDR2 YSYEKL. This sample is part of a study of molecular identifiers for immune sequencing clone quantification. General study points: Clones above 20 RNA copies held over 98% of effector molecules, under 1% in naive cells. Spiked Jurkat TCR RNA equal to one cell could reportedly be picked out among one million naive cells.

Naive CD8 T cells, phenotype CD8+CD4-CCR7+CD45RA+, were sorted. TCRdb fed the PCR reads into MiXCR, producing one record per CDR3 protein. The sample records about 640,000 distinct CDR3 sequences, 20% being singletons. V gene TRBV4-1 combines with J gene TRBJ2-3, with TRBD2 matching 8 bases. The sample comprised naive CD8+ T cells from blood, with Jurkat cell RNA spiked in. Subset described: FACS-sorted CD8+CD4-CCR7+CD45RA+ naive T cells. This receptor was obtained from a human donor in good health. Some libraries in this study had Jurkat cell RNA spiked in. The CDR3 coding sequence is TGCGCCAGCAGCCAAGGTCGGGGGGGGCTTCCAGATACGCAGTATTTT. It is translated as CASSQGRGGLPDTQYF.